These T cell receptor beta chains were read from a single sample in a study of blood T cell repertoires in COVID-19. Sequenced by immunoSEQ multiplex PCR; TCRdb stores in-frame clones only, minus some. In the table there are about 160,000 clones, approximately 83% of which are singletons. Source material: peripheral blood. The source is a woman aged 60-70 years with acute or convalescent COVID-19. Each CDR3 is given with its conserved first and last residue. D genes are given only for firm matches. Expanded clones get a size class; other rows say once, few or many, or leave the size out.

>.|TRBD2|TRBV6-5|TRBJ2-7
TGTGCCAGCAGGCTTAGCGGGGGGGCCCCCTACGAGCAGTACTTC
CASRLSGGAPYEQYF
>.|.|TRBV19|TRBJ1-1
TGTGCCAGTAGACAGGGTGGTAAAGCTTTCTTT
CASRQGGKAFF
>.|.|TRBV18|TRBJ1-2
TGTGCCAGCTCTTACGGGACTGACAACTATGGCTACACCTTC
CASSYGTDNYGYTF
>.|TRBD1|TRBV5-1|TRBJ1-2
TGCGCCAGCAGCTTGGCGGGACAGGGGAGGGATGGCTACACCTTC
CASSLAGQGRDGYTF
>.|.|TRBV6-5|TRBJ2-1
TGTGCCAGCAGTTCCGACTCCGCGAGCTCCTACAATGAGCAGTTCTTC
CASSSDSASSYNEQFF
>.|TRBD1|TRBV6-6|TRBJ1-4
TGTGCCAGCAGTCCTACAGGGGAGGTTTATGAAAAACTGTTTTTT
CASSPTGEVYEKLFF
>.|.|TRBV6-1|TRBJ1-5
TGTGCCAGCAGTTATTTGGGGGGTAATCAGCCCCAGCATTTT
CASSYLGGNQPQHF
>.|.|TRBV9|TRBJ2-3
TGTGCCAGCAGCCCCACCGGGACTTCTCCCACAGATACGCAGTATTTT
CASSPTGTSPTDTQYF
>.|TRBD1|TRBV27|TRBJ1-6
TGTGCCAGCACCATGACAGGGAATATTAATTCACCCCTCCACTTT
CASTMTGNINSPLHF
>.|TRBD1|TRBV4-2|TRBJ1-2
TGTGCCAGCAGCCAAGCGGGACAGTATGGCTACACCTTC
CASSQAGQYGYTF
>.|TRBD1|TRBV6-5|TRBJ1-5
TGTGCCAGCAGCGACCGGGACAGGAGCAATCAGCCCCAGCATTTT
CASSDRDRSNQPQHF
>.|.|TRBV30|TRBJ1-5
TGTGCCTGGAGTCGTATTGGGGGGTCTAGCAATCAGCCCCAGCATTTT
CAWSRIGGSSNQPQHF
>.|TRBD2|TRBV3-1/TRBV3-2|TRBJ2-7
TGTGCCAGCAGCCAGATGGGGAGCGGGAGTGAGCAGTACTTC
CASSQMGSGSEQYF
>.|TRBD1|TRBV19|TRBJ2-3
TGTGCCAGTAGTACCCGGGACAGGGGATCGCCAGATACGCAGTATTTT
CASSTRDRGSPDTQYF
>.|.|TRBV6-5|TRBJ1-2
TGTGCCAGCAGTTCTAAACCCCTGGACAGCCATGGCTACACCTTC
CASSSKPLDSHGYTF
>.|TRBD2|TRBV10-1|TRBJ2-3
TGCGCCAGCAGTGAAGTAGCGGGGAGCACAGATACGCAGTATTTT
CASSEVAGSTDTQYF
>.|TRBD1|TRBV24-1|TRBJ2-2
TGTGCCACCAGTGTACAGGGGGCGGGCACCGGGGAGCTGTTTTTT
CATSVQGAGTGELFF
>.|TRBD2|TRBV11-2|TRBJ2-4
TGTGCCAGCAGGCCTGGACTAGCGGGGATAGCCAAAAACATTCAGTACTTC
CASRPGLAGIAKNIQYF
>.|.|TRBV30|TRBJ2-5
TGTGCCTGGAGTGTACTGGGGGCGCAGACCCAGTACTTC
CAWSVLGAQTQYF
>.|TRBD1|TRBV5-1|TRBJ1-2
TGCGCCAGCAGCACAGGGGGCGCAGACTATGGCTACACCTTC
CASSTGGADYGYTF
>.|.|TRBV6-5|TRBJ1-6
TGTGCCAGCAGTTCTGCCGGTAGCTCCTATAATTCACCCCTCCACTTT
CASSSAGSSYNSPLHF
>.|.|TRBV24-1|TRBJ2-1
TGTGCCACCAGTGATCGTCTTAGATATGAGCAGTTCTTC
CATSDRLRYEQFF
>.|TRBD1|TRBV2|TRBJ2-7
TGTGCCAGCAGTGCGGGACAGTCCTACGAGCAGTACTTC
CASSAGQSYEQYF
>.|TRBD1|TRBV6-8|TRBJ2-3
TGTGCCAGCAGTTACCGTTACAGGGGGCTAGGGGCAGATACGCAGTATTTT
CASSYRYRGLGADTQYF
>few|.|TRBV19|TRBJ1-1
TGTGCCAGTAGTATAGATGGGGCTAGCACTGAAGCTTTCTTT
CASSIDGASTEAFF
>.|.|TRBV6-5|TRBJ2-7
TGTGCCAGCAGTTACTTGTACTCCTACGAGCAGTACTTC
CASSYLYSYEQYF
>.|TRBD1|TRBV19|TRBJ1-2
TGTGCCAGTAGTCGACAGGGCGCTAACTATGGCTACACCTTC
CASSRQGANYGYTF
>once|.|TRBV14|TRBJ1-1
TGTGCCAGCAGCCAGGTCGGGACACCGAACACTGAAGCTTTCTTT
CASSQVGTPNTEAFF
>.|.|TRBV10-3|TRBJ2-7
TGTGCCATCAGTGAGAGCAGGGCGGGAGAGCAGTACTTC
CAISESRAGEQYF
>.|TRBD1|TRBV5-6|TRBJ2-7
TGTGCCAGCAGCTACCTTGACAGGGTGTCTTACGAGCAGTACTTC
CASSYLDRVSYEQYF
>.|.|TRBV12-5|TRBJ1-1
TGTGCTAGTGGTTCCCTCGGGGGGGCTGTCGACACTGAAGCTTTCTTT
CASGSLGGAVDTEAFF
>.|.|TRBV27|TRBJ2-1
TGTGCCAGCAGTTTAGTGGCAGGGGTCAATGAGCAGTTCTTC
CASSLVAGVNEQFF
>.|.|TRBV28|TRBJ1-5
TGTGCCAGCAGTCCATTTGGCCAGGGCAGGCAGCCCCAGCATTTT
CASSPFGQGRQPQHF
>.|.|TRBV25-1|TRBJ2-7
TGTGCCAGCAGTGAGGTTTCAGGGAACGACTACGAGCAGTACTTC
CASSEVSGNDYEQYF
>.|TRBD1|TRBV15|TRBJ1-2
TGTGCCACCAACCCGGGACAGGGGGCGAGTGGCTACACCTTC
CATNPGQGASGYTF
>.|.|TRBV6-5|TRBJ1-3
TGTGCCACCCTAAGACAGCTATCTGGAAACACCATATATTTT
CATLRQLSGNTIYF
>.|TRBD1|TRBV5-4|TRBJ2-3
TGTGCCAGCAGCTTGACGGGACAGGGTCCAGATACGCAGTATTTT
CASSLTGQGPDTQYF